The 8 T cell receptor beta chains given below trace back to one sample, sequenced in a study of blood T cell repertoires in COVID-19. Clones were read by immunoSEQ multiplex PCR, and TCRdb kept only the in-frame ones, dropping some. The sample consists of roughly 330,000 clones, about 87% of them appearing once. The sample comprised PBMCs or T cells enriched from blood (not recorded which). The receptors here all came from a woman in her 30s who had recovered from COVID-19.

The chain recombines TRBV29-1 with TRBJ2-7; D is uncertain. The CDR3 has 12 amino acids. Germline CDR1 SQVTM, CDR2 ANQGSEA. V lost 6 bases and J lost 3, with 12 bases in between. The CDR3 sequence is CSVAQLNYEQYF. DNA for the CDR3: TGCAGCGTAGCACAGCTTAACTACGAGCAGTACTTC.

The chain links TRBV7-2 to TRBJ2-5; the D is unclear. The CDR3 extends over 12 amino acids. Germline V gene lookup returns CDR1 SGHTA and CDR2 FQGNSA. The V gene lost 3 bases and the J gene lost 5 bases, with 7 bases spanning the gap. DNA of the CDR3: TGTGCCAGCAGCTTCCCCGTGGAGACCCAGTACTTC. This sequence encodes CASSFPVETQYF.

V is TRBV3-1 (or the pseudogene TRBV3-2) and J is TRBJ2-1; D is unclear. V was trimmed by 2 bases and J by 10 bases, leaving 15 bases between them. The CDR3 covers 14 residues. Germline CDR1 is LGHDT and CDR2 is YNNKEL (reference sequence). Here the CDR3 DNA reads TGTGCCAGCAGCCAAAGGAGTATGCGCCCCGAGCAGTTCTTC. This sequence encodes CASSQRSMRPEQFF.

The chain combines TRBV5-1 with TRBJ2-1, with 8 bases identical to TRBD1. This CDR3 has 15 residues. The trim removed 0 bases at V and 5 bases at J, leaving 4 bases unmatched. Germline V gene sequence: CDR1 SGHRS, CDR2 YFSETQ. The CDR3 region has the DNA TGCGCCAGCAGCTTGGAACAGGGGGTACACAATGAGCAGTTCTTC. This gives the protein CASSLEQGVHNEQFF.

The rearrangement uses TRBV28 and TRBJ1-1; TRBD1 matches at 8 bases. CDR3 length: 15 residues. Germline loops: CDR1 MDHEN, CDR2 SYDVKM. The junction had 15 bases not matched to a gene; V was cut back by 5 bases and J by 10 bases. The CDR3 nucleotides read TGTGCCAGCAGTGAACCCGGGACAGGAGGGCTGGGAGCTTTCTTT. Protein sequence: CASSEPGTGGLGAFF.

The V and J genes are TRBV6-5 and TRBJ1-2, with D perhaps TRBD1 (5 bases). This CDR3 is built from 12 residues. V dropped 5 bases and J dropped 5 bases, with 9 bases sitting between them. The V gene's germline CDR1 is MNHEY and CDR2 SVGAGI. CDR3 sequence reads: CASSLRQYGYTF. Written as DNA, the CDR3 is TGTGCCAGCAGTCTCCGACAGTATGGCTACACCTTC.

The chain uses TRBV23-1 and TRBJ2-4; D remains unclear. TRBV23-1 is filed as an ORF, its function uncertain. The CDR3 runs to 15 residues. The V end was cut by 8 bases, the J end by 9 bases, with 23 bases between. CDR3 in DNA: TGCGCCAGCCCTAGTGCCCGGCGGCCGCCGGGCATTCAGTACTTC. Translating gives CASPSARRPPGIQYF.

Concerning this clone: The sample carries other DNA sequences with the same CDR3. CDR3 sequence: CASSVGPDMNTEAFF. The CDR3 coding sequence is TGTGCCAGCAGCGTAGGGCCAGATATGAACACTGAAGCTTTCTTT. The genes are TRBV9 and TRBJ1-1; D uncertain. Trimming took off 0 bases at V and 0 bases at J, with 9 bases between the two ends. The CDR3 is 15 residues long. From germline, CDR1 is SGDLS and CDR2 YYNGEE. The complete variable domain, with remaining parts taken from reference TRBV9 and TRBJ1-1, reads DSGVTQTPKHLITATGQRVTLRCSPRSGDLSVYWYQQSLDQGLQFLIQYYNGEERAKGNILERFSAQQFPDLHSELNLSSLELGDSALYFCASSVGPDMNTEAFFGQGTRLTVV.